This TCR beta chain comes out of a study of CD4 T cells in relation to SARS-CoV-2 and coronaviruses. For this clone: Its antigen is still unknown.

CD4+ T cells from unexposed donors were obtained before the COVID-19 pandemic (2011-2018). The cells were cultured for around ten days before CD4+ T cells were isolated. Deletions cut 3 bases from V and 0 bases from J, with 8 bases between. The CDR3 is 14 amino acids. The germline V gene has CDR1 SEHNR and CDR2 FQNEAQ (reference sequence). Repertoires were generated with immunoSEQ multiplex PCR, while TCRdb's copy carries only in-frame clones and drops some. The sample has about 20,000 clones, approximately 70% seen once; the top ten hold about 16%. This receptor was identified in a human donor in good health. The sample consisted of CD4+ T cells from PBMCs, cultured in vitro. The chain joins TRBV7-9 to TRBJ1-1; D is unresolved. The CDR3 DNA follows: TGTGCCAGCAGCTTTACGGATATGAACACTGAAGCTTTCTTT. Translation: CASSFTDMNTEAFF.